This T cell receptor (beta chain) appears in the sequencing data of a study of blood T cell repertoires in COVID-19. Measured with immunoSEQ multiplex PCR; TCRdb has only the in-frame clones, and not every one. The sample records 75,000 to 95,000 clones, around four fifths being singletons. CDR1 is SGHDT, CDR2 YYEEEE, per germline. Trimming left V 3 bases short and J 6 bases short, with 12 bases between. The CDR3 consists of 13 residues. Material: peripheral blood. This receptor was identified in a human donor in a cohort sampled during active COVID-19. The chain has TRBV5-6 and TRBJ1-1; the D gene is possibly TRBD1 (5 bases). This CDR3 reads CASSWWGGAEAFF. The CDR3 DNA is TGTGCCAGCAGCTGGTGGGGCGGGGCTGAAGCTTTCTTT.